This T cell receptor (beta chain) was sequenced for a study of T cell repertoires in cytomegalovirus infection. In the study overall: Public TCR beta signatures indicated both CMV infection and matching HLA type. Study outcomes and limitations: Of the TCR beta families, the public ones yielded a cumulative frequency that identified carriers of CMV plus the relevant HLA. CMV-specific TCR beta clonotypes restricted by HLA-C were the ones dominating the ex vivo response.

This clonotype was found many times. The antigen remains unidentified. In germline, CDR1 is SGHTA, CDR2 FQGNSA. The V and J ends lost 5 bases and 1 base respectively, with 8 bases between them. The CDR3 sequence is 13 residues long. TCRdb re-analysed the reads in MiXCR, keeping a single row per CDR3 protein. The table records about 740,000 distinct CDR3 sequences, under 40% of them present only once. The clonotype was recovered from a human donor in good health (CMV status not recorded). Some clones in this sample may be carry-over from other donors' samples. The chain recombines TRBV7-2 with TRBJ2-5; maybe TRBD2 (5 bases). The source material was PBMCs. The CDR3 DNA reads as TGTGCCAGCAGCCGGACTGTCCAAGAGACCCAGTACTTC. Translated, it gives CASSRTVQETQYF. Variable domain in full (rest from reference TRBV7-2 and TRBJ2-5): GAGVSQSPSNKVTEKGKDVELRCDPISGHTALYWYRQSLGQGLEFLIYFQGNSAPDKSGLPSDRFSAERTGGSVSTLTIQRTQQEDSAVYLCASSRTVQETQYFGPGTRLLVL.